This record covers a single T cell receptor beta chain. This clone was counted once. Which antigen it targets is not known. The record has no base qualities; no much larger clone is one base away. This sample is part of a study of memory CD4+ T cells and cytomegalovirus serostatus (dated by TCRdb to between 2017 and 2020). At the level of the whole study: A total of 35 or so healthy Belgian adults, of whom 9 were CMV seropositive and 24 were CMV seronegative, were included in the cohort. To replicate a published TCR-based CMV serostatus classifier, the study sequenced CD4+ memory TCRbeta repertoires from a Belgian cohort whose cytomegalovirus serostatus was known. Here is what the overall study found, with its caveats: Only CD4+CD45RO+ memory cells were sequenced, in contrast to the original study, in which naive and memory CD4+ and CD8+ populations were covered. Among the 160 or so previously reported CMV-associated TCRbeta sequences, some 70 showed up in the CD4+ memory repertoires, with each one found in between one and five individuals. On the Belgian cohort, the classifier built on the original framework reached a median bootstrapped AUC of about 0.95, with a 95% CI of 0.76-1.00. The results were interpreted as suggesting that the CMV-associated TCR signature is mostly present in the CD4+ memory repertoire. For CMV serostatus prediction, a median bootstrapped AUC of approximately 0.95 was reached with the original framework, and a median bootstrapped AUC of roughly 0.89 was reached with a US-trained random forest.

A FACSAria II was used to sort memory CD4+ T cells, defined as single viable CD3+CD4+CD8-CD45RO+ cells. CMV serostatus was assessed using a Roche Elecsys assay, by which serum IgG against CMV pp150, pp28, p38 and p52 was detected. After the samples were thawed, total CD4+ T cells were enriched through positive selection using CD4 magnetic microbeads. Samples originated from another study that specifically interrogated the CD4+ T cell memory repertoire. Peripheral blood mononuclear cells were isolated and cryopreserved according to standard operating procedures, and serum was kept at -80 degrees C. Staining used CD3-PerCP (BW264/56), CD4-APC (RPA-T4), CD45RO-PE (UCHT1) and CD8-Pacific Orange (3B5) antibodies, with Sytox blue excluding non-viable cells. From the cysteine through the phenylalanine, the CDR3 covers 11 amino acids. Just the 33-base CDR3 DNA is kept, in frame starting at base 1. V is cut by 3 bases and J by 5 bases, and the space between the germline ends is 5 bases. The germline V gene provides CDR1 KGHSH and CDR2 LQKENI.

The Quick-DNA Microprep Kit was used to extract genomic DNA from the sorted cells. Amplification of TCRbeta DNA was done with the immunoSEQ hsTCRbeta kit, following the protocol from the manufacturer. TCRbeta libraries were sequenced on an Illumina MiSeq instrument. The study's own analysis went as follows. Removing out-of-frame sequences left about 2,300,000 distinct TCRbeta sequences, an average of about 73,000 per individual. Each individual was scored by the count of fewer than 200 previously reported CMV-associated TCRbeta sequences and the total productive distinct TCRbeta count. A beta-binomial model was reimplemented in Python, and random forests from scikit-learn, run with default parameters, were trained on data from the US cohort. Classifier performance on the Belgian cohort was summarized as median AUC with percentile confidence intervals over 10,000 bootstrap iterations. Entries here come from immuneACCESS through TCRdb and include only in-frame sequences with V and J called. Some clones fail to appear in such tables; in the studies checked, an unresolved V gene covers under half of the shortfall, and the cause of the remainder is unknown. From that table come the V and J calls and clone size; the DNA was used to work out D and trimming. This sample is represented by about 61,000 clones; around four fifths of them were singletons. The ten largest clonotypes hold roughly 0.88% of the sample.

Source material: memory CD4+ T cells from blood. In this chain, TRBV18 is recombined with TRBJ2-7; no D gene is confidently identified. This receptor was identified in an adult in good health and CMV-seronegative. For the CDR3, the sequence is CASSPDDEQYF. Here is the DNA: TGTGCCAGCTCACCGGACGACGAGCAGTACTTC. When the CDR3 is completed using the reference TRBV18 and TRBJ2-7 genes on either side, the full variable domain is NAGVMQNPRHLVRRRGQEARLRCSPMKGHSHVYWYRQLPEEGLKFMVYLQKENIIDESGMPKERFSAEFPKEGPSILRIQQVVRGDSAAYFCASSPDDEQYFGPGTRLTVT.